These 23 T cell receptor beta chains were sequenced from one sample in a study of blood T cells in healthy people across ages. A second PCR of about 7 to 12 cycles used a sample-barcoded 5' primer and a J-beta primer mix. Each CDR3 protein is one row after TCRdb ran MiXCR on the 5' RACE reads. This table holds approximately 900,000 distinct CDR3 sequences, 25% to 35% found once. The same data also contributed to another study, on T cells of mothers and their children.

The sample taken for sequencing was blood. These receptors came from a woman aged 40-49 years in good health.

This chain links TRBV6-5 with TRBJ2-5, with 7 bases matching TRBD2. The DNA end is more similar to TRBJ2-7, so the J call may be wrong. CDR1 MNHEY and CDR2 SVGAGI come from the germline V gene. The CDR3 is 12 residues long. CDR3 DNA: TGTGCCAGCAGGGGGGGGGGTTTCGAGCAGTACTTC. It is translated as CASRGGGFEQYF.

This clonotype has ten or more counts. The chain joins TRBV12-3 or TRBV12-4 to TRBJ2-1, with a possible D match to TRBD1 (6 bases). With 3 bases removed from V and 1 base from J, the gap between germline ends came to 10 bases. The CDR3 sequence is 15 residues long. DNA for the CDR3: TGTGCCAGCAGTTTCAGCAGGGGATCCTACAATGAGCAGTTCTTC. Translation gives CASSFSRGSYNEQFF.

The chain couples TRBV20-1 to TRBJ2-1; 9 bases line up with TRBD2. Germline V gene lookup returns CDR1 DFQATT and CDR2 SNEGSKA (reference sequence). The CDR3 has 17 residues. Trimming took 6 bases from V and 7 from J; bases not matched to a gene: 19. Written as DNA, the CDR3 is TGCAGTGCCGGTGGAGAGATCGGGACTAGCTTTCTAAATGAGCAGTTCTTC. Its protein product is CSAGGEIGTSFLNEQFF.

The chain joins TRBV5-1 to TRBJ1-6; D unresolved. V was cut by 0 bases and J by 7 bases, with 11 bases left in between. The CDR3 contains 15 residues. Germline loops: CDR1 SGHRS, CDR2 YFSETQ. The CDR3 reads CASSLVERENSPLHF. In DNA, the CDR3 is TGCGCCAGCAGCTTGGTTGAGAGGGAGAATTCACCCCTCCACTTT.

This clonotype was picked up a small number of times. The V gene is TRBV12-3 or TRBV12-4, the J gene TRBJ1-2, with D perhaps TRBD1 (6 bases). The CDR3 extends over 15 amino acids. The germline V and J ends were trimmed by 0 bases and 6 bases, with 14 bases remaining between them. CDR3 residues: CASSLAGAGLDGYTF. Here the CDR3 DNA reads TGTGCCAGCAGTTTAGCGGGGGCAGGGCTGGATGGCTACACCTTC.

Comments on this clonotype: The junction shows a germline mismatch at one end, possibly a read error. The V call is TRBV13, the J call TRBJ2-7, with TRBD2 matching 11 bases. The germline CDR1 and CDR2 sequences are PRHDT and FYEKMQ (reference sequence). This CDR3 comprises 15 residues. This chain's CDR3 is CASSQGLAESYEHYF. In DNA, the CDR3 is TGTGCCAGCAGCCAGGGACTAGCGGAGTCCTACGAGCACTACTTC. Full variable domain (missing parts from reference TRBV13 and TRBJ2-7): AAGVIQSPRHLIKEKRETATLKCYPIPRHDTVYWYQQGPGQDPQFLISFYEKMQSDKGSIPDRFSAQQFSDYHSELNMSSLELGDSALYFCASSQGLAESYEHYFGPGTRLTVT.

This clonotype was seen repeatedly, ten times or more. CDR3 sequence: CASSVVGAGQTYGYTF. CDR3 sequence (DNA): TGTGCCAGCAGCGTAGTAGGTGCAGGTCAAACCTATGGCTACACCTTC. The rearrangement joins TRBV9 to TRBJ1-2, with unresolved D. Germline CDR1 is SGDLS and CDR2 is YYNGEE. This CDR3 comprises 16 residues. V shed 0 bases and J shed 4 bases, with 16 bases lying between them.

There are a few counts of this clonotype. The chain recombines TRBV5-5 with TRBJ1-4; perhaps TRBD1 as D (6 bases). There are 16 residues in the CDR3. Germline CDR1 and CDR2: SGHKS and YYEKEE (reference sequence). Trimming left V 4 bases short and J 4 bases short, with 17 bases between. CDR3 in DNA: TGTGCCAGCAGCGCGCCACAGGGCCTCGGTAATGAAAAACTGTTTTTT. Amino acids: CASSAPQGLGNEKLFF.

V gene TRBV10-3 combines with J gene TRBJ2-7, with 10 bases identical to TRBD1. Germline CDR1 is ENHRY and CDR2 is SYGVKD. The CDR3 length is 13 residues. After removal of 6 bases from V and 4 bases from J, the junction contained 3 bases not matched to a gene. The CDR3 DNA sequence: TGTGCCATCAGCTTGGACAGGGGGTACGAGCAGTACTTC. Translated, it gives CAISLDRGYEQYF.

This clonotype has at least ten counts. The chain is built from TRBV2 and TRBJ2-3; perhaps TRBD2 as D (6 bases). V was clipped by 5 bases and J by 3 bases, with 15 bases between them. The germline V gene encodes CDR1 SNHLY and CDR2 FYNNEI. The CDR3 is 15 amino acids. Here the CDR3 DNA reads TGTGCCAGCAGTTCCCGGGACTGGAGGACAGATACGCAGTATTTT. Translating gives CASSSRDWRTDTQYF.

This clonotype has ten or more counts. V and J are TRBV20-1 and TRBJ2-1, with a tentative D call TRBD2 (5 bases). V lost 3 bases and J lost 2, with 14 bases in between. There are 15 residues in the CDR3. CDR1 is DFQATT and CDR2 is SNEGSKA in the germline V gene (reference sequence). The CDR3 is CSARDWGAPYNEQFF. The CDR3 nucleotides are TGCAGTGCTAGGGATTGGGGAGCCCCCTACAATGAGCAGTTCTTC.

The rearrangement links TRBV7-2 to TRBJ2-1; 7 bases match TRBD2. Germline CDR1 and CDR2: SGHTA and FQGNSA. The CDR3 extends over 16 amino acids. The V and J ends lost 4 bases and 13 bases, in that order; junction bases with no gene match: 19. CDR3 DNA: TGTGCCAGCAGCTCCGCCCTGGGGGGGGGTCACAAGACCCAGTTCTTC. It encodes CASSSALGGGHKTQFF.

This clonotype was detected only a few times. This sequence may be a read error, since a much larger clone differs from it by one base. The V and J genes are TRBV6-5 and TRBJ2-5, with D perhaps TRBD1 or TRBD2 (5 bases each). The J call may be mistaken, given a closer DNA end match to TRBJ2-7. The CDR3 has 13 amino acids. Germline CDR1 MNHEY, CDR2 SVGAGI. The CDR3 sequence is CASSWGTRYEQYF. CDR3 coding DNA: TGTGCCAGCAGTTGGGGGACCCGCTACGAGCAGTACTTC.

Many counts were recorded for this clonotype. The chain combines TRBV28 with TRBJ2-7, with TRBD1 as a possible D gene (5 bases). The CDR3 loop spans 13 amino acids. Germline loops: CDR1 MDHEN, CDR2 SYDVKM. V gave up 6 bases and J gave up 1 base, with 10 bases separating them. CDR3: CASREQGSYEQYF. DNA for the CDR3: TGTGCCAGCAGGGAGCAGGGTTCCTACGAGCAGTACTTC.

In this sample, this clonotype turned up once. The CDR3 spells CASSQAGAWPQHF. Here the CDR3 DNA reads TGTGCCAGCAGCCAAGCCGGGGCCTGGCCCCAGCATTTT. The chain employs TRBV3-1 and TRBJ1-5; TRBD1 is a possible D gene (5 bases). Per germline, CDR1 LGHDT and CDR2 YNNKEL (reference sequence). Trimming removed 1 base from V and 9 bases from J, with 10 bases in between. The CDR3 consists of 13 residues.

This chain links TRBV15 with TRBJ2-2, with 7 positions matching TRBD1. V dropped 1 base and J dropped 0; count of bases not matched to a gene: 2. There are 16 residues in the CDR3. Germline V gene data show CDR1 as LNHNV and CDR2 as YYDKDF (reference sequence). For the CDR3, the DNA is TGTGCCACCAGCAGAGTAGGGACAGCGAACACCGGGGAGCTGTTTTTT. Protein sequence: CATSRVGTANTGELFF.

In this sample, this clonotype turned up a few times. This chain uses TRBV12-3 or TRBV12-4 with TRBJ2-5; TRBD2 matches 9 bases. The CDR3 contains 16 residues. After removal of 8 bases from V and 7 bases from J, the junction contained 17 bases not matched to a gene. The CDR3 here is CASGTRGLAGFGTQYF. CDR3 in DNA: TGTGCCAGCGGGACCCGGGGGCTAGCGGGGTTCGGGACCCAGTACTTC.

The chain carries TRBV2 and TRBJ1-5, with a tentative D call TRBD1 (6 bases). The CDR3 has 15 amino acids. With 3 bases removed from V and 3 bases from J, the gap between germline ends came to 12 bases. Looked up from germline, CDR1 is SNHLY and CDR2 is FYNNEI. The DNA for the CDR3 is TGTGCCAGCAGTGAGGTTAGGGGGACCAATCAGCCCCAGCATTTT. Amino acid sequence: CASSEVRGTNQPQHF.

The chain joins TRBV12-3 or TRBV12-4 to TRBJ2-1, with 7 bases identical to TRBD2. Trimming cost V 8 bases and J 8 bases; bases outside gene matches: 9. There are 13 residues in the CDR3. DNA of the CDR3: TGTGCCAGCTCAAAGAGCGGGGCGCATGAGCAGTTCTTC. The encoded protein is CASSKSGAHEQFF.

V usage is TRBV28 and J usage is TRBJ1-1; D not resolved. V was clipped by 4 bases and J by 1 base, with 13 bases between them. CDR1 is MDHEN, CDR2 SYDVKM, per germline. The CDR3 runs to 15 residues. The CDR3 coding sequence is TGTGCCAGCAGTTACGGAGGAGCGGGGAACACTGAAGCTTTCTTT. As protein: CASSYGGAGNTEAFF. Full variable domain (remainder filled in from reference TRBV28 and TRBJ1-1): DVKVTQSSRYLVKRTGEKVFLECVQDMDHENMFWYRQDPGLGLRLIYFSYDVKMKEKGDIPEGYSVSREKKERFSLILESASTNQTSMYLCASSYGGAGNTEAFFGQGTRLTVV.

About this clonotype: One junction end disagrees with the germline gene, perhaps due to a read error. CDR3 bases: TGTACCAGCAGTTTTGGGGCCCGGTCGAGGCAATACGAGCAGTACTTC. Amino acid sequence: CTSSFGARSRQYEQYF. The gene calls are TRBV27 and TRBJ2-7; D may be TRBD1 (5 bases). Germline lookup yields CDR1 MNHEY and CDR2 SMNVEV (reference sequence). The length of the CDR3 is 16 residues.

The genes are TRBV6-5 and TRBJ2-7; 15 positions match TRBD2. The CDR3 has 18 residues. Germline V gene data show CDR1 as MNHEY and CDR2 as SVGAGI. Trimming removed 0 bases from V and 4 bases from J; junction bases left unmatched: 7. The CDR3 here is CASSYSRTSGGAGYEQYF. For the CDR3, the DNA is TGTGCCAGCAGTTACTCTCGGACTAGCGGGGGGGCGGGGTACGAGCAGTACTTC.

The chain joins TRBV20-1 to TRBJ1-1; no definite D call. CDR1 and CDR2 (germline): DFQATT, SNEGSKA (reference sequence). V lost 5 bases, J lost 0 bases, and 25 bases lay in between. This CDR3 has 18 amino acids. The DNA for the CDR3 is TGCAGTGCTCCCCGGACGAACCGAGCGGTATCCATGAACACTGAAGCTTTCTTT. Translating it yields CSAPRTNRAVSMNTEAFF.